The rows below give T cell receptor beta chains drawn from one sample of a study of neurological immune-mediated disorders. TCRdb ran MiXCR on the 5' RACE reads and lists one entry per CDR3 protein. The table shows roughly 80,000 distinct CDR3 sequences, with 10% to 13% occurring only once. The sequenced material came from PBMCs. The receptors shown here come from a man aged 35 to 55 in good health. CDR3s include the opening cysteine and the closing phenylalanine or tryptophan. D genes are given only for firm matches. Not every row has a clone size; where given, it reads once, few, many or a size class.

CDR3 protein | CDR3 DNA | D gene | J gene | V gene | clone size
CASSLTDNEQFF | TGCGCCAGCAGCTTGACAGATAATGAGCAGTTCTTC | NA | TRBJ2-1 | TRBV5-1 | many
CASSLINWRGIDQETQYF | TGTGCCAGCAGCTTGATAAATTGGCGAGGGATTGACCAAGAGACCCAGTACTTC | NA | TRBJ2-5 | TRBV5-6 | many
CASSLSPVSYEQYF | TGCGCCAGCAGCTTGTCTCCTGTCTCCTACGAGCAGTACTTC | NA | TRBJ2-7 | TRBV5-1 | many
CASSLVGQIYGYTF | TGTGCCAGCAGTTTAGTGGGACAGATATATGGCTACACCTTC | TRBD1 | TRBJ1-2 | TRBV28 | NA
CASSLSRGRWSPLHF | TGTGCCAGCAGCTTAAGCAGGGGGCGATGGTCACCCCTCCACTTT | TRBD1 | TRBJ1-6 | TRBV7-2 | NA
CASSLGTPGGRTDTQYF | TGTGCCAGCAGCTTAGGGACCCCCGGGGGGCGCACAGATACGCAGTATTTT | NA | TRBJ2-3 | TRBV13 | many
CSVEGSARDPYEQYF | TGCAGCGTTGAAGGTTCAGCCCGGGACCCCTACGAGCAGTACTTC | NA | TRBJ2-7 | TRBV29-1 | NA
CASSDAAPRDTQYF | TGTGCCAGCAGTGACGCGGCGCCTAGAGATACGCAGTATTTT | NA | TRBJ2-3 | TRBV2 | many
CATSRDYMRCYF | TGTGCCACCAGCAGAGATTACATGCGGTGCTACTTC | NA | TRBJ2-4 | TRBV15 | NA
CASSLVNQPQHF | TGTGCCAGCAGTTTAGTTAATCAGCCCCAGCATTTT | NA | TRBJ1-5 | TRBV28 | many
CASSLVGFSYEQYF | TGTGCCAGCAGCTTAGTAGGGTTTTCCTACGAGCAGTACTTC | NA | TRBJ2-7 | TRBV7-2 | many
CASSLGQGGKYNEQFF | TGTGCCAGCAGCTTAGGTCAGGGGGGGAAATACAATGAGCAGTTCTTC | NA | TRBJ2-1 | TRBV11-2 | NA
CASSLVYLAGTRQYF | TGTGCCAGCAGCTTAGTCTACCTAGCGGGTACGAGGCAGTACTTC | TRBD2 | TRBJ2-7 | TRBV7-2 | many
CATSGTRSGAEAFF | TGTGCCACCAGCGGCACAAGGTCAGGGGCCGAAGCTTTCTTT | NA | TRBJ1-1 | TRBV15 | many
CASDGTSGSRLTDTQYF | TGTGCCAGCGACGGGACTAGCGGGAGTCGGCTCACAGATACGCAGTATTTT | TRBD2 | TRBJ2-3 | TRBV6-2/TRBV6-3 | NA
CASSWSSYEQYF | TGTGCCAGCAGCTGGAGCTCCTACGAGCAGTACTTC | NA | TRBJ2-7 | TRBV7-9 | many
CSVEDLRDRRNQPQHF | TGCAGCGTTGAAGATCTGCGTGACAGGCGGAATCAGCCCCAGCATTTT | NA | TRBJ1-5 | TRBV29-1 | NA
CASSRGQDWYNEQFF | TGTGCCAGCAGTCGAGGACAGGATTGGTACAATGAGCAGTTCTTC | TRBD1 | TRBJ2-1 | TRBV6-1 | many
CASSLEGGLFYNEQFF | TGCGCCAGCAGCTTAGAAGGGGGGCTATTCTATAATGAGCAGTTCTTC | NA | TRBJ2-1 | TRBV5-1 | NA
CVSSLLTANEQFF | TGTGTCAGCAGCTTATTGACAGCCAATGAGCAGTTCTTC | NA | TRBJ2-1 | TRBV7-3 | NA
CASSSRWTGENSPLHF | TGTGCCAGCAGTTCCCGTTGGACAGGGGAAAATTCACCCCTCCACTTT | TRBD1 | TRBJ1-6 | TRBV12-3/TRBV12-4 | many
CASSTSLRGGTDTQYF | TGTGCCAGTAGTACCTCCCTCAGGGGAGGGACAGATACGCAGTATTTT | NA | TRBJ2-3 | TRBV19 | NA
CASSSPYPYSGNTIYF | TGTGCCAGCAGCTCTCCCTATCCTTACTCTGGAAACACCATATATTTT | NA | TRBJ1-3 | TRBV7-2 | many
CSARGGASYEQYF | TGCAGTGCTAGGGGCGGGGCCTCCTACGAGCAGTACTTC | NA | TRBJ2-7 | TRBV20-1 | many
CASSPGTASAGPQHF | TGCGCCAGCAGCCCCGGGACAGCCTCTGCCGGGCCCCAGCATTTT | TRBD1 | TRBJ1-5 | TRBV5-1 | many
CSLWTGANYGYTF | TGCAGCCTTTGGACAGGAGCTAACTATGGCTACACCTTC | TRBD1 | TRBJ1-2 | TRBV29-1 | many
CAINLRPGAPEQFF | TGTGCCATCAACCTCCGACCCGGGGCCCCCGAGCAGTTCTTC | NA | TRBJ2-1 | TRBV6-6 | NA
CASSAREGSYEQYF | TGTGCCAGCTCAGCCCGCGAGGGCTCCTACGAGCAGTACTTC | NA | TRBJ2-7 | TRBV18 | many
CASSFQGSHEQFF | TGTGCCAGCAGCTTCCAGGGGAGTCATGAGCAGTTCTTC | NA | TRBJ2-1 | TRBV7-2 | many
CASSQRTELKLFF | TGTGCCAGCAGTCAACGGACAGAGCTAAAACTGTTTTTT | NA | TRBJ1-4 | TRBV25-1 | NA
CASRLIDRDTGTQYF | TGTGCCAGCAGGCTAATTGACAGGGACACCGGGACGCAGTATTTT | TRBD1 | TRBJ2-3 | TRBV27 | few
CASSGVRAYEQYF | TGTGCCAGCAGCGGGGTGCGGGCCTACGAGCAGTACTTC | NA | TRBJ2-7 | TRBV2 | many
CSAPGMGIPEAFF | TGCAGTGCGCCCGGGATGGGGATACCTGAAGCTTTCTTT | NA | TRBJ1-1 | TRBV20-1 | NA
CASSPDPPPSYEQYF | TGCGCCAGCAGCCCCGACCCGCCCCCCTCCTACGAGCAGTACTTC | NA | TRBJ2-7 | TRBV5-1 | many
CASSSRRTSFYEQYF | TGTGCCAGCAGCTCACGTCGGACTAGTTTCTACGAGCAGTACTTC | TRBD2 | TRBJ2-7 | TRBV7-3 | many
CSATGPLMNGYTF | TGCAGTGCTACCGGTCCCTTAATGAATGGCTACACCTTC | NA | TRBJ1-2 | TRBV20-1 | many
CASSLTASTDTQYF | TGTGCCAGCAGCTTGACTGCTTCAACAGATACGCAGTATTTT | NA | TRBJ2-3 | TRBV7-2 | NA
CASSPQDRYTDTQYF | TGTGCCAGCTCACCTCAAGACAGGTACACAGATACGCAGTATTTT | NA | TRBJ2-3 | TRBV12-3/TRBV12-4 | many
CASGHYNTDTQYF | TGTGCTAGTGGCCACTATAATACAGATACGCAGTATTTT | NA | TRBJ2-3 | TRBV12-5 | many
CASSVGQDGRETQYF | TGTGCCAGCAGCGTAGGACAGGACGGTCGGGAGACCCAGTACTTC | NA | TRBJ2-5 | TRBV9 | many
CASSRTAFNQPQHF | TGTGCCAGCAGTCGGACAGCCTTCAATCAGCCCCAGCATTTT | NA | TRBJ1-5 | TRBV6-1 | few
CASSPGQGKNYEQYF | TGTGCCAGCAGCCCCGGACAGGGGAAGAACTACGAGCAGTACTTC | TRBD1 | TRBJ2-7 | TRBV6-5 | many